This T cell receptor (beta chain) was documented in a study of T cell repertoires in cytomegalovirus infection. Study context: As its CMV epitopes, the study selected recently identified HLA-C-restricted and well-studied HLA-B-restricted targets. Notes on the study in general: Cumulative frequency of public TCR beta families picked out carriers of CMV plus the relevant HLA. Dominating the ex vivo response were HLA-C-restricted CMV-specific TCR beta clonotypes.

The CDR3 totals 14 residues. V was clipped by 5 bases and J by 3 bases; unmatched bases: 8. The germline gives CDR1 DFQATT, CDR2 SNEGSKA (reference sequence). With regard to this clonotype: Antigen unknown.

In TCRdb, the reads were re-called with MiXCR into one record per CDR3 protein. The repertoire consists of over 45,000 distinct CDR3 sequences, with roughly 18% occurring once and the leading ten covering 53%. The chain carries TRBV20-1 and TRBJ1-1; 8 nucleotides agree with TRBD1. The sequence was collected from a human donor in good health (CMV status not recorded). Some clones in this sample may be carry-over from other donors' samples. Sequenced here: CD8+ T cells from cultured PBMCs, sampled from culture after CMV antigen stimulation. The CDR3 loop reads CSAYQTGVYTEAFF. CDR3 nucleotides: TGCAGTGCTTACCAGACAGGGGTCTACACTGAAGCTTTCTTT.